This T cell receptor (beta chain) originates from a study of T cells in Graves' hyperthyroidism and ophthalmopathy. General study findings and limits: Blood also held most thyroid clonotypes expanded beyond 0.001. Researchers report that a 13 V-J model separated ophthalmopathy from stable hyperthyroidism.

RNA transcripts yielded amplified TCR beta CDR3 regions. The study used the HTBI primer set for a first-round RT-PCR of the TCR CDR3. In TCRdb, the multiplex PCR reads were re-called with MiXCR into one record per CDR3 protein. The sample yields over 300,000 distinct CDR3 sequences, approximately 13% seen once. V lost 1 base and J lost 6, with 15 bases in between. Per germline, CDR1 SGHKS and CDR2 YYEKEE (reference sequence). This CDR3 is built from 15 residues. Inclusion characteristics of ophthalmopathy patients comprised a Clinical Activity Score of at least 3, a NOSPECS grade of at least 4, and duration under 3 months. The source of the PBMCs was over 8.5 ml of fresh peripheral blood. This clonotype came up many times. Its antigen is not identified.

The sample consisted of blood. The chain links TRBV5-5 to TRBJ2-3; the D gene is possibly TRBD2 (6 bases). This clonotype was obtained from a middle-aged woman with Graves' ophthalmopathy. The CDR3 spells CASSLSLARDDTQYF. DNA for the CDR3: TGTGCCAGCAGCTTGTCACTAGCTCGGGACGATACGCAGTATTTT.